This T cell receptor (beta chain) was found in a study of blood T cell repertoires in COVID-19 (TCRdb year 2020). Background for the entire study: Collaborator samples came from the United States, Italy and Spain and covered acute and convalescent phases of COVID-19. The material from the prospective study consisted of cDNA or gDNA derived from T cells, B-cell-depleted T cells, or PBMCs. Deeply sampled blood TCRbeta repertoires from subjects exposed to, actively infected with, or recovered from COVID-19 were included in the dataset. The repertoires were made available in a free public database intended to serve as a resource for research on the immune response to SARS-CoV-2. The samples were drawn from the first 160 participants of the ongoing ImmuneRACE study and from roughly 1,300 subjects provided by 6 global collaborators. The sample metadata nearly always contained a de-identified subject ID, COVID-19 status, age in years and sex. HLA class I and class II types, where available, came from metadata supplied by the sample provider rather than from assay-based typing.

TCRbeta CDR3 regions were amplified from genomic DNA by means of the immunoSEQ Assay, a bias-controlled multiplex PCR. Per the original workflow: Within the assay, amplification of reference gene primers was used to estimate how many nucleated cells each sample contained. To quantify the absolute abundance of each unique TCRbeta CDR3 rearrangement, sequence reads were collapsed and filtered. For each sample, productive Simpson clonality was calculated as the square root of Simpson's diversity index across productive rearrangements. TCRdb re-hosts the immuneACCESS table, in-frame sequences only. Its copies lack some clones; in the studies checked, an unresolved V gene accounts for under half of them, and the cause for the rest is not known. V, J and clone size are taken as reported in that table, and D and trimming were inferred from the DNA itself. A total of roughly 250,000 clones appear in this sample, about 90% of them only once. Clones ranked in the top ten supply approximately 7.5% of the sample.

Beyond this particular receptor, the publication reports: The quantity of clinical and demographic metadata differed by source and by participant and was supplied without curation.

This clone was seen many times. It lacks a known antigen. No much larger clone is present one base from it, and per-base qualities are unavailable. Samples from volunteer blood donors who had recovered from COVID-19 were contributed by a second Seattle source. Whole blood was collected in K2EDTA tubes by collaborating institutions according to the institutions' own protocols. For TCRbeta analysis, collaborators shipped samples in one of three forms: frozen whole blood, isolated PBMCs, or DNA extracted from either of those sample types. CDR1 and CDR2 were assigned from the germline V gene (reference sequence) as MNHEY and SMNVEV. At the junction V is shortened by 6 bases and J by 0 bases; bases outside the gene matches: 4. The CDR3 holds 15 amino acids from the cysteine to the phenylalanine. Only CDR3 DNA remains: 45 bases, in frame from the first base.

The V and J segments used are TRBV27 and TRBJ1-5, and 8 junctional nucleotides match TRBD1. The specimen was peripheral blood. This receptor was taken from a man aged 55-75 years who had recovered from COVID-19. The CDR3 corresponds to CASRPQGASNQPQHF. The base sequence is TGTGCCAGCAGGCCTCAGGGGGCTAGCAATCAGCCCCAGCATTTT.